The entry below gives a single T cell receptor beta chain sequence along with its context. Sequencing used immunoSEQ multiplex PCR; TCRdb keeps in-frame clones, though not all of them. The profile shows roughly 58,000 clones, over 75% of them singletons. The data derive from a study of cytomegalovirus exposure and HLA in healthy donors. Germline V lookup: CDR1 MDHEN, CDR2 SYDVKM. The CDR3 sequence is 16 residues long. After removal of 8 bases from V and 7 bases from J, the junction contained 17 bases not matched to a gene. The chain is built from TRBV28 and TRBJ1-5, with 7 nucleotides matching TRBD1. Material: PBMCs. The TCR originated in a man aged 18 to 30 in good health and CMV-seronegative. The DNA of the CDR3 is TGTGCCAGCGGCACGACAGGGACTTTGATATCGCAGCCCCAGCATTTT. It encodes CASGTTGTLISQPQHF.